This entry is about one TCR beta chain. No antigen is known for it. The CDR3 length is 14 residues. V shed 2 bases, J shed 5 bases, and the junction held 4 bases outside the gene matches. Germline-derived CDR1 and CDR2 are SGHKS and YYEKEE (reference sequence). This record belongs to a study of CD8 T cells in ankylosing spondylitis. The study's findings and limits: Earlier work had already found some motif variants in reactive arthritis synovial fluid and blood. With a CD8+ phenotype, disease-linked clones were relatively rare in peripheral blood.

It was by quantitative 5'-RACE with molecular barcodes that TCR beta libraries were made. MiXCR, applied by TCRdb to the 5' RACE reads, yields one record per CDR3 protein. Of 290,000 or so distinct CDR3 sequences in the sample, about a fifth are singletons; the top ten hold 3.5%. This clonotype was sampled from a female donor with ankylosing spondylitis or in good health (not recorded which). V is TRBV5-5 and J is TRBJ2-1; 7 nucleotides align to TRBD2. Sequencing was done on a sample of blood, either unsorted or a sorted T cell fraction (not recorded which). CDR3 in DNA: TGTGCCAGCAGCTTACCGGGACTACACAATGAGCAGTTCTTC. Residues: CASSLPGLHNEQFF.